A selection of T cell receptor beta chains follows, all from one sample in a study of T-cell reconstitution after alpha-beta-depleted transplantation in children. TCRdb itself ran the PCR reads through MiXCR, one entry per CDR3 protein. The top ten clones hold 28% of a sample with 210,000 or so distinct CDR3 sequences, about 11% of them seen once. The specimen was PBMCs, collected before TCRalphabeta/CD19-depleted stem cell transplant. These receptors were obtained from a child in the first two years of life with acute myeloid leukemia, due to receive a stem cell transplant. CDR3s include the opening cysteine and the closing phenylalanine or tryptophan. The D gene is left open where the match is weak. The size entry is marked missing in some rows and otherwise reads once, few, many or a size class.

V	D	J	size	DNA	CDR3
TRBV18	.	TRBJ2-7	many	TGTGCCAGCTCACCAGCGACCGGCACCCTTTACGAGCAGTACTTC	CASSPATGTLYEQYF
TRBV29-1	.	TRBJ2-1	many	TGCAGCGGTGCCACACAAGCGGGCAATGAGCAGTTCTTC	CSGATQAGNEQFF
TRBV5-1	TRBD1	TRBJ1-6	many	TGCGCCAGCAGCCTTTCTGGACAGGGTTATTCACCCCTCCACTTT	CASSLSGQGYSPLHF
TRBV7-8	TRBD1	TRBJ1-6	many	TGTGCCAGCAGCCTCCGGGACAGGGTTAATTCACCCCTCCACTTT	CASSLRDRVNSPLHF
TRBV7-2	TRBD1	TRBJ1-2	.	TGTGCCAGCAGCTTAGGGCAACAGGGGACTGGCTACACCTTC	CASSLGQQGTGYTF
TRBV7-9	TRBD2	TRBJ2-1	.	TGTGCCAGCAGCTTAGGCGGGAGCGAGGTCAATGAGCAGTTCTTC	CASSLGGSEVNEQFF
TRBV30	.	TRBJ1-1	few	TGTGCCTGGAGAGACAGAACGAACACTGAAGCTTTCTTT	CAWRDRTNTEAFF
TRBV18	.	TRBJ1-3	few	TGTGCCAGCTCACCCACTACGGATTCTGGAAACACCATATATTTT	CASSPTTDSGNTIYF
TRBV5-6	.	TRBJ2-7	many	TGTGCCAGCAGCTTGGGGCCGCGGGGCTCCTACGAGCAGTACTTC	CASSLGPRGSYEQYF
TRBV5-1	TRBD2	TRBJ2-1	many	TGCGCCAGCAGCTTGGTGCCTAGCGGGATTAACTACAATGAGCAGTTCTTC	CASSLVPSGINYNEQFF
TRBV30	.	TRBJ2-5	many	TGTGCCTGGAGTGGCCCAGGGGAGGAGACCCAGTACTTC	CAWSGPGEETQYF
TRBV29-1	TRBD1	TRBJ1-5	many	TGCAGCGTCGTCCCGGGACAGGGTCAGCCCCAGCATTTT	CSVVPGQGQPQHF
TRBV12-3/TRBV12-4	TRBD1	TRBJ1-5	many	TGTGCCAGCAGTAAAACAGGGGTCCAGCCCCAGCATTTT	CASSKTGVQPQHF
TRBV9	TRBD2	TRBJ2-2	many	TGTGCCAGCAGCCCCGGGACTAGTTTTACCGGGGAGCTGTTTTTT	CASSPGTSFTGELFF
TRBV30	.	TRBJ2-4	many	TGTGCCTGGAGGTTGGGAAACATTCAGTACTTC	CAWRLGNIQYF
TRBV4-2	TRBD2	TRBJ2-1	many	TGTGCCAGCAGCCGTACAACCGGGACTAGGGGCAATGAGCAGTTCTTC	CASSRTTGTRGNEQFF
TRBV6-2/TRBV6-3	TRBD2	TRBJ2-1	many	TGTGCCAGCAGTTACTCTGCCCTACTAGCGGGACAGTCGAACAATGAGCAGTTCTTC	CASSYSALLAGQSNNEQFF
TRBV27	.	TRBJ2-7	few	TGTGCCAGCAGTCACCTCCCATCGACAGATAGCTCCTACGAGCAGTACTTC	CASSHLPSTDSSYEQYF
TRBV10-3	.	TRBJ1-2	many	TGTGCCATCAGTGACTGGAGCACTAACTATGGCTACACCTTC	CAISDWSTNYGYTF
TRBV4-2	TRBD1	TRBJ2-3	few	TGTGCCAGCAGCCAAGATCTGGACAGGGGCACAGATACGCAGTATTTT	CASSQDLDRGTDTQYF
TRBV5-1	TRBD2	TRBJ2-3	many	TGCGCCGGCGCAGCGGGAGAGATCACAGATACGCAGTATTTT	CAGAAGEITDTQYF
TRBV20-1	.	TRBJ2-1	many	TGCAGTGCTAGAGGAGGCAGCGGATACAATGAGCAGTTCTTC	CSARGGSGYNEQFF
TRBV6-1	.	TRBJ2-4	.	TGTGCCAGCAGTGCTCTGGGCGCTGCCAAAAACATTCAGTACTTC	CASSALGAAKNIQYF
TRBV7-6	.	TRBJ2-2	many	TGTGCCAGCAGCTTAGAGCTAGAGGTCGGGGAGCTGTTTTTT	CASSLELEVGELFF
TRBV7-9	.	TRBJ2-3	many	TGTGCCAGCAGCTTAAGTGGCGTGGGCACAGATACGCAGTATTTT	CASSLSGVGTDTQYF
TRBV5-5	TRBD1	TRBJ1-1	.	TGTGCCAGCAGCTACGCTGATTGGGACAGGGGGCAATGGACTGAAGCTTTCTTT	CASSYADWDRGQWTEAFF
TRBV5-1	TRBD2	TRBJ2-1	many	TGCGCCAGCAGCTTGCGGGAGGGCCACAATGAGCAGTTCTTC	CASSLREGHNEQFF
TRBV10-3	TRBD2	TRBJ2-3	many	TGTGCCACTTGTCGGGGAACTAGCGGGGACACAGATACGCAGTATTTT	CATCRGTSGDTDTQYF
TRBV7-2	TRBD2	TRBJ2-2	many	TGTGCCAGCAGCTTACGACTAGCGGGAGTCGGCACCGGGGAGCTGTTTTTT	CASSLRLAGVGTGELFF
TRBV12-3/TRBV12-4	.	TRBJ2-7	many	TGTGCCAGCAGGACAGGTATGGCGAGAGAGTACTTC	CASRTGMAREYF
TRBV4-2	TRBD1	TRBJ1-1	many	TGTGCCAGCAGCCGGATCGGGACAGGGCATAATTTGAACACTGAAGCTTTCTTT	CASSRIGTGHNLNTEAFF
TRBV7-9	.	TRBJ2-7	many	TGTGCCAGCAGCTTAGCTTGGTACCAAAGCTCCTACGAGCAGTACTTC	CASSLAWYQSSYEQYF
TRBV30	TRBD2	TRBJ2-7	many	TGTGCCTGGAGTCCGGTGGGAGGGCGCGCCTACGAGCAGTACTTC	CAWSPVGGRAYEQYF
TRBV28	.	TRBJ1-3	many	TGTGCCAGCAGTTCCCCCCCCGGGAGCTCTGGAAACACCATATATTTT	CASSSPPGSSGNTIYF
TRBV10-3	.	TRBJ1-1	many	TGTGCCATCAGTGAGAGAATGAACACTGAAGCTTTCTTT	CAISERMNTEAFF
TRBV12-3/TRBV12-4	TRBD2	TRBJ2-6	many	TGTGCCAGCAGTTCGACTAGCGGGAGCTCTGGGGCCAACGTCCTGACTTTC	CASSSTSGSSGANVLTF
TRBV3-1	TRBD2	TRBJ2-5	.	TGTGCCAGCAGTCCAAATAGCGGGATCCAAGAGACCCAGTACTTC	CASSPNSGIQETQYF
TRBV24-1	.	TRBJ2-3	many	TGTGCCACCAGTGATTTGTCCCCCCGGGGTCCAGCAGATACGCAGTATTTT	CATSDLSPRGPADTQYF
TRBV5-1	.	TRBJ2-1	many	TGCGCCAGCGGAGAACCGCCCTGGGTGCAGTTCTTC	CASGEPPWVQFF
TRBV7-8	.	TRBJ1-1	.	TGTGCCAGCAGCTTAGAGGGCGTAGGGTACACTGAAGCTTTCTTT	CASSLEGVGYTEAFF
TRBV6-2/TRBV6-3	TRBD2	TRBJ2-7	few	TGTGCCAGCAGTTACTCGAGCGGGGGAGCGTCCTCCTACGAGCAGTACTTC	CASSYSSGGASSYEQYF
TRBV20-1	.	TRBJ1-1	many	TGCAGTGCTAGAGGGGGGCAGGGCTCTGAAGCTTTCTTT	CSARGGQGSEAFF
TRBV3-1	TRBD1	TRBJ1-4	many	TGTGCCAGCAGCCGACAGGGGACGGATGAAAAACTGTTTTTT	CASSRQGTDEKLFF
TRBV10-3	TRBD2	TRBJ2-1	many	TGTGCCATCAGCTTAGCGGGTGAGCAGTTCTTC	CAISLAGEQFF
TRBV7-2	.	TRBJ2-7	few	TGTGCCAGCAGCTTAGTCGGCGGGGCTATAGGGGAGCAGTACTTC	CASSLVGGAIGEQYF
TRBV21-1	.	TRBJ2-7	many	TGTGCCAGCAGCAATCGGCCAGGGCGAACCTACGAGCAGTACTTC	CASSNRPGRTYEQYF
TRBV12-3/TRBV12-4	TRBD2	TRBJ2-1	many	TGTGCCAGCAGTTTTAGGACTAGCGGCTACAATGAGCAGTTCTTC	CASSFRTSGYNEQFF
TRBV7-3	.	TRBJ2-1	many	TGTGCCAGCAGCTCAGACCCCTACAATGAGCAGTTCTTC	CASSSDPYNEQFF
TRBV10-3	TRBD2	TRBJ2-1	many	TGTGCCATCAGTGAGGGCGGGAGAACTATCTACAATGAGCAGTTCTTC	CAISEGGRTIYNEQFF
TRBV7-2	TRBD1	TRBJ2-1	.	TGTGCCAGCAGCTTAGGGGGACAGCGGAATGAGCAGTTCTTC	CASSLGGQRNEQFF
TRBV10-3	.	TRBJ1-2	many	TGTGCCATCAGTGATACCCAGGAGGGGAATGGCTACACCTTC	CAISDTQEGNGYTF
TRBV29-1	.	TRBJ1-3	many	TGCAGCGTTGGGGGCGCGGGAGGAAACACCATATATTTT	CSVGGAGGNTIYF
TRBV7-2	.	TRBJ1-1	many	TGTGCCAGCAGCTTAGGATGGGGGCTTGAAGCTTTCTTT	CASSLGWGLEAFF